Listed below are T cell receptor beta chains from one sample, sequenced in a study of blood T cell repertoires in COVID-19. Profiling relied on immunoSEQ multiplex PCR, and the TCRdb table lists in-frame clones only, not all of them. This sample yields some 410,000 clones, of which 88% are seen a single time; roughly 0.97% belongs to the top ten. The specimen sequenced was PBMCs or T cells enriched from blood (not recorded which). All receptors come from a woman in her twenties or thirties with acute COVID-19. CDR3s include the opening cysteine and the closing phenylalanine or tryptophan. Each record gives: CDR3 DNA, CDR3 protein, V gene, D gene, J gene, clone size. The D gene is left open where the match is weak. Not all rows give a size; the values are once, few, many and, for expanded clones, a class.

CDR3 DNA: TGCGCCAGCAGCTCGGGACAGGGGAACACCGGGGAGCTGTTTTTT
CDR3 protein: CASSSGQGNTGELFF
V gene: TRBV5-1
D gene: TRBD1
J gene: TRBJ2-2
clone size: NA

CDR3 DNA: TGTGCCAGCCGGGACAGGGGGCGATCCGCCACAGATACGCAGTATTTT
CDR3 protein: CASRDRGRSATDTQYF
V gene: TRBV19
D gene: TRBD1
J gene: TRBJ2-3
clone size: NA

CDR3 DNA: TGTGCCAGCAGCGAACAGGGGTATAATTCACCCCTCCACTTT
CDR3 protein: CASSEQGYNSPLHF
V gene: TRBV9
D gene: TRBD1
J gene: TRBJ1-6
clone size: NA

CDR3 DNA: TGTGCCAGCAGCTTCCGACAGGGGAACACTGAAGCTTTCTTT
CDR3 protein: CASSFRQGNTEAFF
V gene: TRBV7-3
D gene: TRBD1
J gene: TRBJ1-1
clone size: few

CDR3 DNA: TGTGCCAGCAGTTACAACAGGGGAAGTGGAAACACCATATATTTT
CDR3 protein: CASSYNRGSGNTIYF
V gene: TRBV6-5
D gene: TRBD1
J gene: TRBJ1-3
clone size: NA

CDR3 DNA: TGTGCCAGCAGCCTGCGGGACAGGGGGCACGAGCAGTACTTC
CDR3 protein: CASSLRDRGHEQYF
V gene: TRBV7-9
D gene: TRBD1
J gene: TRBJ2-7
clone size: NA

CDR3 DNA: TGTGCCAGCAGCCCCCGGACAGATGGAAACACCATATATTTT
CDR3 protein: CASSPRTDGNTIYF
V gene: TRBV7-8
D gene: NA
J gene: TRBJ1-3
clone size: few

CDR3 DNA: TGTGCCAGCAGCTTGCGACTGATAGGAGGGGAAAAGGATAATTCACCCCTCCACTTT
CDR3 protein: CASSLRLIGGEKDNSPLHF
V gene: TRBV5-6
D gene: NA
J gene: TRBJ1-6
clone size: NA

CDR3 DNA: TGTGCCAGCAGCCAAGCCTCAGGGTTAGGCTCACCCCTCCACTTT
CDR3 protein: CASSQASGLGSPLHF
V gene: TRBV14
D gene: NA
J gene: TRBJ1-6
clone size: once

CDR3 DNA: TGTGCCATCAGTGAGGGGCATAGCGGGGGGTCCCTCGAGCAGTACTTC
CDR3 protein: CAISEGHSGGSLEQYF
V gene: TRBV10-3
D gene: TRBD2
J gene: TRBJ2-7
clone size: NA

CDR3 DNA: TGTGCCAGTAGTATTACCCGGGACAGTGACACTGAAGCTTTCTTT
CDR3 protein: CASSITRDSDTEAFF
V gene: TRBV19
D gene: TRBD1
J gene: TRBJ1-1
clone size: NA

CDR3 DNA: TGTGCCACCTCGCCCCTAGCGGTCTACAATGAGCAGTTCTTC
CDR3 protein: CATSPLAVYNEQFF
V gene: TRBV6-5
D gene: TRBD2
J gene: TRBJ2-1
clone size: NA

CDR3 DNA: TGCGCCAGCAGTTTCGGGACAGGGACCACCGGGGAGCTGTTTTTT
CDR3 protein: CASSFGTGTTGELFF
V gene: TRBV10-1
D gene: TRBD1
J gene: TRBJ2-2
clone size: NA

CDR3 DNA: TGTGCCACCAGCAGAGATCGGGTTTCTGCCGAAGCTTTCTTT
CDR3 protein: CATSRDRVSAEAFF
V gene: TRBV15
D gene: NA
J gene: TRBJ1-1
clone size: NA

CDR3 DNA: TGCGCCAGCAGCCAAGGACAGATGAACACTGAAGCTTTCTTT
CDR3 protein: CASSQGQMNTEAFF
V gene: TRBV5-1
D gene: NA
J gene: TRBJ1-1
clone size: NA

CDR3 DNA: TGTGCCAGCTCTAAACGGGGGATCCCGGCGTACGAGCAGTACTTC
CDR3 protein: CASSKRGIPAYEQYF
V gene: TRBV18
D gene: NA
J gene: TRBJ2-7
clone size: NA

CDR3 DNA: TGTGCCAGCTCACAGGGACAGGGGCTTGGCAATGAGCAGTTCTTC
CDR3 protein: CASSQGQGLGNEQFF
V gene: TRBV18
D gene: TRBD1
J gene: TRBJ2-1
clone size: NA

CDR3 DNA: TGTGCCAGCAGCTTTCTTCAGGGCAGTGAAAAACTGTTTTTT
CDR3 protein: CASSFLQGSEKLFF
V gene: TRBV11-1
D gene: NA
J gene: TRBJ1-4
clone size: NA

CDR3 DNA: TGTGCCAGCAGTGAGTTGCGGCAGAATGGCTACACCTTC
CDR3 protein: CASSELRQNGYTF
V gene: TRBV2
D gene: NA
J gene: TRBJ1-2
clone size: NA

CDR3 DNA: TGCGCCAGCAGCTTTCCATCGACAGGGGTAAACACCGGGGAGCTGTTTTTT
CDR3 protein: CASSFPSTGVNTGELFF
V gene: TRBV5-1
D gene: TRBD1
J gene: TRBJ2-2
clone size: NA

CDR3 DNA: TGTGCCAGCAGCTTAGTAACCTACGAGCAGTACTTC
CDR3 protein: CASSLVTYEQYF
V gene: TRBV11-1
D gene: NA
J gene: TRBJ2-7
clone size: few

CDR3 DNA: TGTGCCAGCAGCTTGGCGGTCGTGTCCTACGAGCAGTACTTC
CDR3 protein: CASSLAVVSYEQYF
V gene: TRBV5-5
D gene: NA
J gene: TRBJ2-7
clone size: NA

CDR3 DNA: TGTGCCAGCAGCGTGGGCCACAGGGCTGGAAACACCATATATTTT
CDR3 protein: CASSVGHRAGNTIYF
V gene: TRBV9
D gene: NA
J gene: TRBJ1-3
clone size: NA